This T cell receptor (beta chain) stems from a study of T cell changes during pregnancy in multiple sclerosis. Germline-derived CDR1 and CDR2 are MNHEY and SMNVEV (reference sequence). V lost 5 bases and J 3 bases, leaving 16 bases between the germline ends. CDR3 size: 15 residues. Sequenced by immunoSEQ multiplex PCR; TCRdb stores in-frame clones only, minus some. The sample has 30,000 or so clones, 89% seen once. The gene calls are TRBV27 and TRBJ1-1; weak D call: TRBD1 (6 bases). This clonotype was obtained from a female donor with multiple sclerosis, enrolled in a pregnancy study. The sample in question was CD8+ T cells from peripheral blood mononuclear cells, obtained in the second trimester of pregnancy. DNA of the CDR3: TGTGCCAGCAGTCCCCCGGGGGGCCGGGACACTGAAGCTTTCTTT. The encoded protein is CASSPPGGRDTEAFF.